Each of the 20 T cell receptor beta chains below was sequenced from the same sample in a study of Ad26.COV2.S vaccination and SARS-CoV-2 variants. The table came from immunoSEQ multiplex PCR; TCRdb's copy has only in-frame clones and leaves some out. The sample shows about 680,000 clones, roughly 90% of them seen only once. Treatment defined: around 19 received Ad26.COV2.S at low or high dose, single or two shots; about 5 received placebo; per-sample allocation not given. Sampling was performed 63 days after the first vaccine or placebo injection. Sequencing used peripheral blood, obtained in a trial of Ad26.COV2.S vaccine versus placebo. The source is a person aged 18 to 59 who received the Ad26.COV2.S COVID-19 vaccine or a placebo.

A note on this clone: The same CDR3 can be traced to other DNA sequences in this sample. The chain employs TRBV7-2 and TRBJ2-1, with 11 nucleotides matching TRBD2. The CDR3 consists of 15 residues. V trimming: 4 bases; J trimming: 1 base; junction bases outside the gene matches: 0. Germline-derived CDR1 and CDR2 are SGHTA and FQGNSA. Here the CDR3 DNA reads TGTGCCAGCAGCTCTAGCGGGGGGTCCTACAATGAGCAGTTCTTC. Its translation is CASSSSGGSYNEQFF. Full variable domain (rest looked up from reference TRBV7-2 and TRBJ2-1): GAGVSQSPSNKVTEKGKDVELRCDPISGHTALYWYRQSLGQGLEFLIYFQGNSAPDKSGLPSDRFSAERTGGSVSTLTIQRTQQEDSAVYLCASSSSGGSYNEQFFGPGTRLTVL.

This chain links TRBV19 with TRBJ2-7, with 7 bases identical to TRBD1. This CDR3 is built from 14 residues. Germline lookup yields CDR1 LNHDA and CDR2 SQIVND (reference sequence). J lost 2 bases, V lost 3 bases, and 4 bases had no gene match. CDR3 amino acids: CASSIPGQPYEQYF. The CDR3, as DNA: TGTGCCAGTAGTATCCCGGGACAGCCCTACGAGCAGTACTTC.

The genes are TRBV7-8 and TRBJ1-5; a weak D match, TRBD1 (6 bases). V was clipped by 6 bases and J by 5 bases, with 14 bases between them. CDR1 and CDR2 (germline): SGHVS, FQNEAQ. CDR3 length equals 14 residues. CDR3 in DNA: TGTGCCAGCAGTCCGACAGGACCCTATCAGCCCCAGCATTTT. Residues: CASSPTGPYQPQHF.

This clone has more than one count but fewer than ten. The V call is TRBV7-3, the J call TRBJ2-1; no definite D call. The CDR3 totals 13 residues. With 4 bases removed from V and 9 bases from J, the gap between germline ends came to 13 bases. Germline V gene data show CDR1 as SGHTA and CDR2 as FQGTGA. The DNA of the CDR3 is TGTGCCAGCAGCTCCAATCTCGTCGGTGAGCAGTTCTTC. Translating gives CASSSNLVGEQFF.

The genes are TRBV10-2 and TRBJ2-5, with TRBD1 as a possible D gene (5 bases). The CDR3 contains 15 residues. Trimming shortened V by 0 bases and J by 5 bases, and 13 bases separated the two germline ends. Germline V gene lookup returns CDR1 WSHSY and CDR2 SAAADI. The CDR3 reads CASSESELKGETQYF. The CDR3 bases are TGCGCCAGCAGTGAGTCGGAACTAAAGGGGGAGACCCAGTACTTC.

The table lists this clone with a count of one. The CDR3 DNA follows: TGTGCCAGCAGTTTCCTACAGGGCTCGGACTACGAGCAGTACTTC. This codes for CASSFLQGSDYEQYF. V is TRBV27 and J is TRBJ2-7; maybe TRBD1 (6 bases). Germline V gives CDR1 MNHEY, CDR2 SMNVEV (reference sequence). V was pared by 3 bases and J by 3 bases, with 15 bases between. The CDR3 covers 15 residues.

The gene calls are TRBV5-4 and TRBJ2-1; TRBD1 aligns across 8 bases. This CDR3 is built from 15 residues. Germline-derived CDR1 and CDR2 are SGHNT and YYREEE (reference sequence). With 7 bases clipped from V and 5 bases from J, the junction kept 11 bases outside the gene matches. The CDR3 DNA reads TGTGCCAGCCGACAGGGGTCCAGGGGCGACAATGAGCAGTTCTTC. Its translation is CASRQGSRGDNEQFF. Based on the CDR3 plus reference TRBV5-4 and TRBJ2-1, the full variable domain is ETGVTQSPTHLIKTRGQQVTLRCSSQSGHNTVSWYQQALGQGPQFIFQYYREEENGRGNFPPRFSGLQFPNYSSELNVNALELDDSALYLCASRQGSRGDNEQFFGPGTRLTVL.

The chain has TRBV3-1 (or the pseudogene TRBV3-2) and TRBJ1-5; 9 bases align to TRBD1. This CDR3 region has 16 residues. CDR1 and CDR2 from the germline V gene are LGHDT and YNNKEL (reference sequence). V lost 4 bases to trimming and J lost 7 bases; unmatched junction nucleotides: 11. In DNA, the CDR3 is TGTGCCAGCAGCCCGCACGGGGGGGACAGGGTACAGCCCCAGCATTTT. Encoded protein: CASSPHGGDRVQPQHF.

The rearrangement links TRBV27 to TRBJ2-1, with D perhaps TRBD2 (7 bases). Germline V CDR1 and CDR2: MNHEY, SMNVEV (reference sequence). V lost 5 bases to trimming and J lost 2 bases, with 13 bases between them. The CDR3 runs to 15 residues. The CDR3 protein is CASSLRGATYNEQFF. The CDR3 nucleotides are TGTGCCAGCAGTCTCCGGGGGGCGACCTACAATGAGCAGTTCTTC.

A single count supports this clone. In DNA, the CDR3 is TGTGCCAGCAGCCGCGACAGTAGCAATCAGCCCCAGCATTTT. Translated: CASSRDSSNQPQHF. The chain is built from TRBV11-2 and TRBJ1-5; TRBD1 might be the D (5 bases). The V and J ends lost 5 bases and 0 bases respectively, with 8 bases between them. Germline CDR1 and CDR2: SGHAT and FQNNGV. The CDR3 covers 14 residues.

V gene TRBV27 combines with J gene TRBJ2-1; 9 positions match TRBD2. CDR3 length equals 19 residues. With V trimmed by 4 bases and J by 0 bases, 13 bases remained unmatched. The germline V gene encodes CDR1 MNHEY and CDR2 SMNVEV (reference sequence). CDR3 residues: CASSYRTSVILSSYNEQFF. The DNA for the CDR3 is TGTGCCAGCAGTTATCGGACTAGCGTCATTTTGAGCTCCTACAATGAGCAGTTCTTC.

CDR3 protein: CASSLAGGAGGELFF. For the CDR3, the DNA is TGTGCCAGCAGCCTCGCCGGGGGAGCTGGCGGGGAGCTGTTTTTT. V gene TRBV11-1 combines with J gene TRBJ2-2; TRBD2 is a possible D gene (6 bases). Germline CDR1 is SGHAT and CDR2 is FQDESV (reference sequence). The CDR3 sequence is 15 residues long. V gave up 5 bases and J gave up 7 bases, with 17 bases separating them.

The count of this clone is one. This chain links TRBV24-1 with TRBJ2-3; D may match TRBD1 or TRBD2 (5 bases each). Trimming removed 6 bases from V and 3 bases from J, with 18 bases in between. CDR3 length: 16 amino acids. Germline V gives CDR1 KGHDR, CDR2 SFDVKD. The CDR3 reads CATSPGLKRGTDTQYF. The CDR3 DNA sequence: TGTGCCACCAGTCCAGGGCTAAAACGGGGAACAGATACGCAGTATTTT.

CDR3 nucleotides: TGTGCCTGGAGTGTACGAGGGGGGGCATCCTATAATTCACCCCTCCACTTT. It codes for CAWSVRGGASYNSPLHF. This chain uses TRBV30 with TRBJ1-6; possibly TRBD1 for D (6 bases). V was pared by 0 bases and J by 1 base, with 13 bases between. This CDR3 has 17 amino acids. Germline assignment: CDR1 GTSNPN and CDR2 SVGIG (reference sequence). The full variable domain, rest sourced from reference TRBV30 and TRBJ1-6, is SQTIHQWPATLVQPVGSPLSLECTVEGTSNPNLYWYRQAAGRGLQLLFYSVGIGQISSEVPQNLSASRPQDRQFILSSKKLLLSDSGFYLCAWSVRGGASYNSPLHFGNGTRLTVT.

The chain uses TRBV5-1 and TRBJ2-3; 8 bases fit TRBD2. V shed 0 bases, J shed 2 bases, and the junction held 5 bases outside the gene matches. This CDR3 has 16 residues. Looked up from germline, CDR1 is SGHRS and CDR2 is YFSETQ. The CDR3 bases are TGCGCCAGCAGCTTGGGTAGCGGGGCGCCCACAGATACGCAGTATTTT. This codes for CASSLGSGAPTDTQYF. Full variable domain (remainder filled in from reference TRBV5-1 and TRBJ2-3): KAGVTQTPRYLIKTRGQQVTLSCSPISGHRSVSWYQQTPGQGLQFLFEYFSETQRNKGNFPGRFSGRQFSNSRSEMNVSTLELGDSALYLCASSLGSGAPTDTQYFGPGTRLTVL.

The sample holds a few counts of this clone. The V call is TRBV2, the J call TRBJ1-2; tentatively, D is TRBD1 (6 bases). V was cut by 7 bases and J by 6 bases, with 21 bases left in between. This CDR3 region has 15 residues. CDR1 SNHLY and CDR2 FYNNEI come from the germline V gene. CDR3 nucleotide sequence: TGTGCCAGCACTCTAACCATCACGGGGGGCAATGGCTACACCTTC. This translates into CASTLTITGGNGYTF. Drawing the rest from reference TRBV2 and TRBJ1-2, the complete variable domain is EPEVTQTPSHQVTQMGQEVILRCVPISNHLYFYWYRQILGQKVEFLVSFYNNEISEKSEIFDDQFSVERPDGSNFTLKIRSTKLEDSAMYFCASTLTITGGNGYTFGSGTRLTVV.

As for this clone: Other DNA sequences in this specimen translate into the identical CDR3. This rearrangement joins TRBV27 to TRBJ2-1; 8 bases align to TRBD2. From germline, CDR1 is MNHEY and CDR2 SMNVEV (reference sequence). The CDR3 runs 15 residues. The V and J ends lost 6 bases and 0 bases, in that order; junction bases with no gene match: 4. The chain's CDR3 is CASSSGTSSYNEQFF. The CDR3 coding sequence is TGTGCCAGCAGCTCGGGGACTAGCTCCTACAATGAGCAGTTCTTC.

The rearrangement links TRBV11-3 to TRBJ2-1, with D possibly being TRBD2 (6 bases). V was clipped by 4 bases and J by 6 bases, with 10 bases between them. The V gene's germline CDR1 is SGHNT and CDR2 YENEEA. The CDR3 runs to 13 residues. The CDR3 nucleotides are TGTGCCAGCAGCTCCCGGGACTTCAATGAGCAGTTCTTC. Amino acids: CASSSRDFNEQFF.

The chain recombines TRBV29-1 with TRBJ2-1, with TRBD2 matching 15 bases. The CDR3 spans 16 residues. The germline V gene encodes CDR1 SQVTM and CDR2 ANQGSEA. V lost 6 bases to trimming and J lost 1 base; unmatched junction nucleotides: 4. The chain's CDR3 is CSVSGTSGRSYNEQFF. CDR3 in DNA: TGCAGCGTGAGCGGGACTAGCGGGAGGTCCTACAATGAGCAGTTCTTC.

This clone was observed a few times. The chain uses TRBV7-2 and TRBJ1-5, with TRBD1 matching 7 bases. V shed 5 bases and J 5 bases; nucleotides not matched to a gene: 9. CDR3 length: 15 residues. The germline V gene encodes CDR1 SGHTA and CDR2 FQGNSA. The CDR3 bases are TGTGCCAGCAGCCAGAAACACAGGGGCTATCAGCCCCAGCATTTT. Amino acids: CASSQKHRGYQPQHF. Filled out from reference TRBV7-2 and TRBJ1-5, the complete variable domain reads GAGVSQSPSNKVTEKGKDVELRCDPISGHTALYWYRQSLGQGLEFLIYFQGNSAPDKSGLPSDRFSAERTGGSVSTLTIQRTQQEDSAVYLCASSQKHRGYQPQHFGDGTRLSIL.